This TCR beta chain was obtained from a study of cytomegalovirus exposure and HLA in healthy donors. Germline lookup yields CDR1 SGHTA and CDR2 FQGNSA. The CDR3 spans 13 residues. V trimming: 5 bases; J trimming: 7 bases; junction bases outside the gene matches: 5. The PCR used 60 Vbeta and 13 Jbeta primers. TCRdb's table, derived via immunoSEQ multiplex PCR, lists solely in-frame clones and lacks some. Listed are about 41,000 clones; 6.2% falls within the top ten. V and J are TRBV7-2 and TRBJ1-5; 7 bases are a match to TRBD1. The sample taken for sequencing was PBMCs. This TCR derives from a man aged 25 to 40 in good health and CMV-seronegative. The CDR3 region is CASSLDRAQPQHF. DNA for the CDR3: TGTGCCAGCAGCCTAGACAGGGCCCAGCCCCAGCATTTT.